These T cell receptor beta chains were read from a single sample in a study of blood T cell repertoires in COVID-19. Sequenced by immunoSEQ multiplex PCR; TCRdb stores in-frame clones only, minus some. Of 250,000 to 300,000 clones detected, 84% appear once; the ten largest clones hold around 4.2%. The sequenced material came from peripheral blood. Receptor source: a man between 60 and 70 years old with acute or convalescent COVID-19. The CDR3 runs from the conserved cysteine through the conserved F or W. A D gene is named only where the DNA matches it firmly. Where a row states a size, it is once, few, many or the class of an expanded clone; other rows omit it.

cdr3_aa: CASSETSGSGNEQFF; cdr3_nt: TGTGCCAGCAGCGAGACTAGCGGGAGTGGAAATGAGCAGTTCTTC; clone_size: .; v_call: TRBV6-4; j_call: TRBJ2-1; d_call: TRBD2
cdr3_aa: CASSFRGLGEKLFF; cdr3_nt: TGTGCCAGCAGTTTCAGGGGGTTGGGTGAAAAACTGTTTTTT; clone_size: .; v_call: TRBV2; j_call: TRBJ1-4; d_call: TRBD1
cdr3_aa: CASSSQDRARTEAFF; cdr3_nt: TGTGCCAGCAGTTCCCAGGACAGGGCGAGGACTGAAGCTTTCTTT; clone_size: once; v_call: TRBV6-5; j_call: TRBJ1-1; d_call: TRBD1
cdr3_aa: CASSIGDRWNQPQHF; cdr3_nt: TGTGCCAGTAGTATAGGGGACAGATGGAATCAGCCCCAGCATTTT; clone_size: .; v_call: TRBV19; j_call: TRBJ1-5; d_call: TRBD1
cdr3_aa: CASSYNRGLENTIYF; cdr3_nt: TGTGCCAGTAGCTACAACAGGGGGCTGGAAAACACCATATATTTT; clone_size: .; v_call: TRBV19; j_call: TRBJ1-3; d_call: TRBD1
cdr3_aa: CASSPPRTALRGEQFF; cdr3_nt: TGTGCCAGCTCACCACCGAGGACGGCCCTAAGGGGTGAGCAGTTCTTC; clone_size: .; v_call: TRBV18; j_call: TRBJ2-1; d_call: .
cdr3_aa: CASSYAWGEREKLFF; cdr3_nt: TGTGCCAGCAGTTACGCTTGGGGCGAGAGGGAAAAACTGTTTTTT; clone_size: .; v_call: TRBV6-2/TRBV6-3; j_call: TRBJ1-4; d_call: .
cdr3_aa: CASTMRDLGTDTQYF; cdr3_nt: TGTGCCAGCACCATGAGGGATCTGGGCACAGATACGCAGTATTTT; clone_size: .; v_call: TRBV7-6; j_call: TRBJ2-3; d_call: .
cdr3_aa: CSASRGLYGYTF; cdr3_nt: TGCAGTGCTAGTCGCGGCCTCTATGGCTACACCTTC; clone_size: .; v_call: TRBV20-1; j_call: TRBJ1-2; d_call: .
cdr3_aa: CAISEGSTSTDTQYF; cdr3_nt: TGTGCCATCAGTGAGGGGAGCACTAGCACAGATACGCAGTATTTT; clone_size: .; v_call: TRBV10-3; j_call: TRBJ2-3; d_call: .
cdr3_aa: CASTSDRDTEAFF; cdr3_nt: TGTGCCAGCACCTCGGACAGGGACACTGAAGCTTTCTTT; clone_size: once; v_call: TRBV12-3/TRBV12-4; j_call: TRBJ1-1; d_call: TRBD1
cdr3_aa: CASSWGTGRTDTQYF; cdr3_nt: TGCGCCAGCAGCTGGGGGACAGGACGCACAGATACGCAGTATTTT; clone_size: .; v_call: TRBV5-1; j_call: TRBJ2-3; d_call: TRBD1
cdr3_aa: CASSSSGILNTEAFF; cdr3_nt: TGTGCCAGCTCGTCCTCCGGGATCTTGAACACTGAAGCTTTCTTT; clone_size: .; v_call: TRBV18; j_call: TRBJ1-1; d_call: .
cdr3_aa: CASSRDRGNTGELFF; cdr3_nt: TGTGCCAGCAGCCGGGACAGGGGAAACACCGGGGAGCTGTTTTTT; clone_size: .; v_call: TRBV6-5; j_call: TRBJ2-2; d_call: TRBD1
cdr3_aa: CASSLSYARSNQPQHF; cdr3_nt: TGTGCCAGCAGTTTATCGTATGCCAGATCCAATCAGCCCCAGCATTTT; clone_size: .; v_call: TRBV27; j_call: TRBJ1-5; d_call: .
cdr3_aa: CASSFPGAGRNTEAFF; cdr3_nt: TGTGCCAGCAGCTTCCCCGGGGCGGGGAGGAACACTGAAGCTTTCTTT; clone_size: .; v_call: TRBV7-9; j_call: TRBJ1-1; d_call: .
cdr3_aa: CASSQVRASRGPLVPQHF; cdr3_nt: TGCGCCAGCAGCCAAGTTAGGGCGAGCAGGGGGCCCCTAGTGCCCCAGCATTTT; clone_size: once; v_call: TRBV4-1; j_call: TRBJ1-5; d_call: TRBD1
cdr3_aa: CASTPGLHKTLSYNEQFF; cdr3_nt: TGTGCCAGCACCCCGGGACTCCACAAGACACTCTCCTACAATGAGCAGTTCTTC; clone_size: .; v_call: TRBV9; j_call: TRBJ2-1; d_call: .
cdr3_aa: CATSSSRGNTEAFF; cdr3_nt: TGTGCCACCAGCAGTAGCAGGGGGAACACTGAAGCTTTCTTT; clone_size: few; v_call: TRBV15; j_call: TRBJ1-1; d_call: .
cdr3_aa: CASSLGAGQKETQYF; cdr3_nt: TGTGCCAGCAGCTTAGGGGCGGGACAGAAAGAGACCCAGTACTTC; clone_size: .; v_call: TRBV7-8; j_call: TRBJ2-5; d_call: .
cdr3_aa: CASTPRTSGTYYNEQFF; cdr3_nt: TGTGCCAGCACCCCAAGGACTAGCGGGACCTACTACAATGAGCAGTTCTTC; clone_size: .; v_call: TRBV27; j_call: TRBJ2-1; d_call: TRBD2
cdr3_aa: CASSPQGPSYEQYF; cdr3_nt: TGTGCCAGCAGTCCACAGGGACCCTCCTACGAGCAGTACTTC; clone_size: .; v_call: TRBV6-5; j_call: TRBJ2-7; d_call: .
cdr3_aa: CASSIAKSGANVLTF; cdr3_nt: TGTGCCAGTAGTATAGCCAAATCTGGGGCCAACGTCCTGACTTTC; clone_size: .; v_call: TRBV19; j_call: TRBJ2-6; d_call: .
cdr3_aa: CASSEQTDQETQYF; cdr3_nt: TGTGCCAGCTCAGAACAGACAGACCAAGAGACCCAGTACTTC; clone_size: .; v_call: TRBV18; j_call: TRBJ2-5; d_call: .
cdr3_aa: CASSRQARGGYEQYF; cdr3_nt: TGTGCCAGCAGCCGACAGGCCCGTGGTGGCTACGAGCAGTACTTC; clone_size: .; v_call: TRBV27; j_call: TRBJ2-7; d_call: .
cdr3_aa: CASSLTGSGNTIYF; cdr3_nt: TGTGCCAGCAGCCTGACAGGGTCAGGAAACACCATATATTTT; clone_size: .; v_call: TRBV7-2; j_call: TRBJ1-3; d_call: TRBD1
cdr3_aa: CASSQVIQDEAFF; cdr3_nt: TGTGCCAGCAGCCAAGTTATTCAGGATGAAGCTTTCTTT; clone_size: few; v_call: TRBV3-1/TRBV3-2; j_call: TRBJ1-1; d_call: .
cdr3_aa: CASSPPGGGETQYF; cdr3_nt: TGTGCCAGCTCACCACCAGGCGGGGGAGAGACCCAGTACTTC; clone_size: .; v_call: TRBV18; j_call: TRBJ2-5; d_call: TRBD2
cdr3_aa: CASSPGNQPQHF; cdr3_nt: TGTGCCAGCAGCCCCGGCAATCAGCCCCAGCATTTT; clone_size: .; v_call: TRBV13; j_call: TRBJ1-5; d_call: .
cdr3_aa: CASRGEVSAFF; cdr3_nt: TGTGCCAGTCGAGGAGAGGTCTCAGCTTTCTTT; clone_size: few; v_call: TRBV19; j_call: TRBJ1-1; d_call: .
cdr3_aa: CASSFLRGGTSGFYEQYF; cdr3_nt: TGTGCCAGCAGTTTCCTCCGGGGGGGGACTAGCGGCTTCTACGAGCAGTACTTC; clone_size: .; v_call: TRBV27; j_call: TRBJ2-7; d_call: TRBD2
cdr3_aa: CASSNTSGGAPDTQYF; cdr3_nt: TGTGCCAGCAGCAATACTAGCGGGGGGGCTCCAGATACGCAGTATTTT; clone_size: .; v_call: TRBV21-1; j_call: TRBJ2-3; d_call: .
cdr3_aa: CASSRPVRGMDEQYF; cdr3_nt: TGTGCCAGCAGTCGGCCGGTCAGGGGCATGGACGAGCAGTACTTC; clone_size: .; v_call: TRBV6-5; j_call: TRBJ2-7; d_call: .
cdr3_aa: CASSPRTSGRSTDTQYF; cdr3_nt: TGTGCCAGCAGCCCTCGGACTAGCGGGAGAAGCACAGATACGCAGTATTTT; clone_size: .; v_call: TRBV7-8; j_call: TRBJ2-3; d_call: TRBD2
cdr3_aa: CASSVSGSPTYEQYF; cdr3_nt: TGTGCCAGCAGCGTTAGCGGGAGTCCCACCTACGAGCAGTACTTC; clone_size: .; v_call: TRBV6-5; j_call: TRBJ2-7; d_call: TRBD2
cdr3_aa: CASSINNQPQHF; cdr3_nt: TGTGCCAGTAGTATTAATAATCAGCCCCAGCATTTT; clone_size: .; v_call: TRBV19; j_call: TRBJ1-5; d_call: .
cdr3_aa: CASSILQGIADTQYF; cdr3_nt: TGTGCCAGTAGTATTTTACAGGGGATAGCAGATACGCAGTATTTT; clone_size: .; v_call: TRBV19; j_call: TRBJ2-3; d_call: TRBD1
cdr3_aa: CASSSRGAEPVTPSYEQYF; cdr3_nt: TGCGCCAGCAGCTCGCGGGGAGCGGAGCCCGTCACCCCATCCTACGAGCAGTACTTC; clone_size: .; v_call: TRBV5-1; j_call: TRBJ2-7; d_call: .
cdr3_aa: CASLAGGFGTDTQYF; cdr3_nt: TGCGCCAGCCTGGCCGGGGGGTTTGGCACAGATACGCAGTATTTT; clone_size: .; v_call: TRBV5-1; j_call: TRBJ2-3; d_call: TRBD2
cdr3_aa: CASSPFGRGFAGYTF; cdr3_nt: TGTGCCAGCAGTCCTTTCGGAAGGGGGTTTGCTGGCTACACCTTC; clone_size: few; v_call: TRBV28; j_call: TRBJ1-2; d_call: .